This T cell receptor beta chain was obtained from a study of cytomegalovirus exposure and HLA in healthy donors. Study findings and constraints: A few V segments could not be told apart, such as TRBV6-2 and TRBV6-3, and were left out. V- and J-gene trimming in TCR beta was tied to a missense DCLRE1C variant by an analysis performed later. Roughly uniform sequencing depth across donors was assumed, possibly incorrectly. Later analysis suggested links between common viral pathogens and several top significant clusters.

V was clipped by 2 bases and J by 5 bases; unmatched bases: 5. Germline CDR1 reads WNHNN; CDR2 reads SYGVQD (reference sequence). The CDR3 covers 14 residues. Researchers ran the PCR with 60 Vbeta and 13 Jbeta primers. Sequenced by immunoSEQ multiplex PCR; TCRdb stores in-frame clones only, minus some. The sample consists of under 200,000 clones, under 90% of them appearing once. Concerning this clone itself: Its specificity is unknown.

The sample comprised PBMCs. The chain combines TRBV10-1 with TRBJ2-7, with 8 bases identical to TRBD1. This TCR derives from a male donor in good health and CMV-seronegative. CDR3 amino acids: CASSEDRGYDEQYF. CDR3 nucleotide sequence: TGCGCCAGCAGTGAGGACAGGGGTTACGACGAGCAGTACTTC.